The 14 T cell receptor beta chains below come from one sample, sequenced in a study of blood T cell repertoires in COVID-19. TCRdb's copy holds only in-frame clones and misses some; the assay was immunoSEQ multiplex PCR. The sample holds about 250,000 clones; approximately 80% are singletons and the top ten take around 30%. The sample taken for sequencing was peripheral blood. These receptors all stem from a man in his forties or fifties with acute or convalescent COVID-19.

This chain connects TRBV28 to TRBJ2-7; 7 bases fit TRBD2. This CDR3 has 15 residues. The germline CDR1 and CDR2 sequences are MDHEN and SYDVKM. V lost 5 bases to trimming and J lost 0 bases; unmatched junction nucleotides: 7. CDR3 coding DNA: TGTGCCAGCAGTCCTACTAGCGTGCACTCCTACGAGCAGTACTTC. It translates to CASSPTSVHSYEQYF.

The genes are TRBV6-1 and TRBJ2-3; D is unclear. The germline CDR1 and CDR2 sequences are MNHNS and SASEGT. The ends were cut back, 2 bases at V and 2 bases at J, with 8 bases in the middle. The CDR3 runs to 14 residues. The CDR3 spells CASSESWLTDTQYF. The CDR3 nucleotides read TGTGCCAGCAGTGAAAGTTGGCTCACAGATACGCAGTATTTT.

The sample holds a few counts of this clone. The J gene is TRBJ1-1, the V gene TRBV7-2; TRBD1 might be the D (6 bases). The ends were cut back, 1 base at V and 3 bases at J, with 12 bases in the middle. CDR3 length: 15 residues. Looked up from germline, CDR1 is SGHTA and CDR2 is FQGNSA. CDR3 protein: CASSLVQGRDTEAFF. The DNA of the CDR3 is TGTGCCAGCAGCTTAGTCCAGGGGAGGGACACTGAAGCTTTCTTT.

V and J are TRBV25-1 and TRBJ2-7; 9 nucleotides agree with TRBD1. V gave up 6 bases and J gave up 5 bases; unmatched junction bases: 5. The CDR3 is 13 residues long. From germline, CDR1 is MGHDK and CDR2 SYGVNS. CDR3 bases: TGTGCCAGCAGAAGGACAGGGGTCAACGAGCAGTACTTC. Translation gives CASRRTGVNEQYF.

V gene TRBV5-4 combines with J gene TRBJ1-1, with a tentative D call TRBD1 (5 bases). This CDR3 is built from 14 residues. V was pared by 0 bases and J by 4 bases, with 10 bases between. Looked up from germline, CDR1 is SGHNT and CDR2 is YYREEE (reference sequence). CDR3 sequence (DNA): TGTGCCAGCAGCTTGGCCCAGGGATCCACTGAAGCTTTCTTT. Translated, it gives CASSLAQGSTEAFF.

This clone has more than one count but fewer than ten. The chain recombines TRBV18 with TRBJ1-2; possibly TRBD1 for D (6 bases). Germline V CDR1 and CDR2: KGHSH, LQKENI. The CDR3 is made up of 15 amino acids. V gave up 3 bases and J gave up 6 bases, with 17 bases separating them. The CDR3 bases are TGTGCCAGCTCACCCAGGACAGTAGAGGTGGATGGCTACACCTTC. Its translation is CASSPRTVEVDGYTF.

The V and J genes are TRBV5-1 and TRBJ2-7, with 7 bases matching TRBD2. From germline, CDR1 is SGHRS and CDR2 YFSETQ. Unmatched junction bases numbered 5, after V lost 1 base and J lost 1 base. The CDR3 sequence is 15 residues long. The CDR3: CASSLFAGESYEQYF. CDR3 DNA: TGCGCCAGCAGCTTGTTCGCGGGAGAATCCTACGAGCAGTACTTC.

The chain's CDR3 is CASSLRTGYGGEQYF. CDR3 sequence (DNA): TGTGCCAGCAGTTTAAGGACAGGGTATGGCGGCGAGCAGTACTTC. The chain employs TRBV27 and TRBJ2-7; TRBD1 aligns across 8 bases. The CDR3 totals 15 residues. Unmatched junction bases numbered 9, after V lost 2 bases and J lost 6 bases. Germline values: CDR1 MNHEY, CDR2 SMNVEV (reference sequence).

The chain has TRBV2 and TRBJ1-5, with D tentatively TRBD1 (6 bases). CDR1 and CDR2 (germline): SNHLY, FYNNEI. Trimming removed 7 bases at V and 2 bases at J, with 6 bases between. The CDR3 is 12 amino acids. DNA for the CDR3: TGTGCCAGCAACAGGGGCAATCAGCCCCAGCATTTT. It specifies CASNRGNQPQHF. Combining the CDR3 with reference TRBV2 and TRBJ1-5 gives the whole variable domain EPEVTQTPSHQVTQMGQEVILRCVPISNHLYFYWYRQILGQKVEFLVSFYNNEISEKSEIFDDQFSVERPDGSNFTLKIRSTKLEDSAMYFCASNRGNQPQHFGDGTRLSIL.

The chain carries TRBV11-2 and TRBJ2-6; D may be TRBD1 (6 bases). This CDR3 region has 16 residues. Germline-derived CDR1 and CDR2 are SGHAT and FQNNGV. Trimming stripped 4 bases from V and 3 bases from J, with 13 bases between. Written as DNA, the CDR3 is TGTGCCAGCAGCTACGGACAGCTTTTTGGGGCCAACGTCCTGACTTTC. Protein: CASSYGQLFGANVLTF.

This clone has a single count. The J gene is TRBJ1-2, the V gene TRBV19; no reliable D call. V lost 3 bases, J lost 4 bases, and 9 bases lay in between. CDR3 length: 13 residues. CDR1 LNHDA and CDR2 SQIVND come from the germline V gene (reference sequence). CDR3: CASSIDTSYGYTF. CDR3 DNA sequence: TGTGCCAGTAGTATCGACACCAGCTATGGCTACACCTTC.

V usage is TRBV7-2 and J usage is TRBJ1-1; D may be TRBD1 (5 bases). Trimming removed 1 base from V and 0 bases from J, with 21 bases in between. Germline values: CDR1 SGHTA, CDR2 FQGNSA. The CDR3 is 19 amino acids. DNA of the CDR3: TGTGCCAGCAGCTTAGGGGTCTTAGGCGGGACGGATTTGAACACTGAAGCTTTCTTT. It specifies CASSLGVLGGTDLNTEAFF.

The chain recombines TRBV6-5 with TRBJ2-7, with a weak D call TRBD2 (6 bases). This CDR3 is built from 11 residues. Germline V gene lookup returns CDR1 MNHEY and CDR2 SVGAGI. V dropped 5 bases and J dropped 6 bases, with 8 bases sitting between them. The CDR3 protein is CASSTGSEQYF. CDR3 nucleotide sequence: TGTGCCAGCAGTACCGGGAGCGAGCAGTACTTC.

The chain joins TRBV7-2 to TRBJ2-7, with 14 positions matching TRBD2. V shed 5 bases, J shed 6 bases, and the junction held 3 bases outside the gene matches. Germline CDR1 is SGHTA and CDR2 is FQGNSA. The CDR3 runs to 14 residues. The CDR3 DNA reads as TGTGCCAGCAGCCTGGGACTAGCGGGAGCCGAGCAGTACTTC. This sequence encodes CASSLGLAGAEQYF.